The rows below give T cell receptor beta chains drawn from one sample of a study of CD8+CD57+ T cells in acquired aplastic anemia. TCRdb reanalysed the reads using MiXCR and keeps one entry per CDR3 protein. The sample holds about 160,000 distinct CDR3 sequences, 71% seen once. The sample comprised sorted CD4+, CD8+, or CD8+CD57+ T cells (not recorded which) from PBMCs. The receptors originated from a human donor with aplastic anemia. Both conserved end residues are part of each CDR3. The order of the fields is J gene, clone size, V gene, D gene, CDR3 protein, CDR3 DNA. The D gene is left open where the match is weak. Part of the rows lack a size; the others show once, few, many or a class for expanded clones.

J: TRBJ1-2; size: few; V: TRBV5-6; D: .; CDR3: CASSPWGLQSGYTF; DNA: TGTGCCAGCAGTCCCTGGGGCCTTCAGAGTGGCTACACCTTC
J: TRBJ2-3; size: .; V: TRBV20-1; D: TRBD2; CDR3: CSGSSGAPSDTQYF; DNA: TGCAGTGGATCTAGCGGGGCCCCCTCAGATACGCAGTATTTT
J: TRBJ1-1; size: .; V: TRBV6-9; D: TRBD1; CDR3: CASSLTQGALGTEAFF; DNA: TGTGCCAGCAGCTTGACCCAGGGGGCATTGGGCACTGAAGCTTTCTTT
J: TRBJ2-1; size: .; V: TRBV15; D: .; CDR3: CATSRVVKSTQFF; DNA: TGTGCCACCAGCAGAGTTGTCAAGAGTACGCAGTTCTTC
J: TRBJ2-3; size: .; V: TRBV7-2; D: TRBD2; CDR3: CASSLRLAGDTDTQYF; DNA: TGTGCCAGCAGCCTCAGACTAGCGGGGGACACAGATACGCAGTATTTT
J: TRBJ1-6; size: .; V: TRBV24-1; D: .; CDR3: CATSLRSLEGLPGISPLHF; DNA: TGTGCCACCAGTTTAAGGAGTTTGGAGGGGCTTCCAGGGATTTCACCCCTCCACTTT
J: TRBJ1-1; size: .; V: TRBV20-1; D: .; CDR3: CSARDSISGGGTEAFF; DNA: TGCAGTGCTAGAGATTCGATTAGCGGGGGGGGCACTGAAGCTTTCTTT
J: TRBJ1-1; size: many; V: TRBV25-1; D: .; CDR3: CASSRDNTGNTEAFF; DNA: TGTGCCAGCAGTAGGGATAACACAGGGAACACTGAAGCTTTCTTT
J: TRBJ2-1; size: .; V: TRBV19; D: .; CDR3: CASRSLGAREQFF; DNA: TGTGCCAGTAGGTCTCTGGGAGCGAGAGAGCAGTTCTTC
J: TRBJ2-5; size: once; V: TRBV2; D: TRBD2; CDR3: CASKLVSGSRETQYF; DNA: TGTGCCAGCAAACTTGTTAGCGGGAGTAGAGAGACCCAGTACTTC
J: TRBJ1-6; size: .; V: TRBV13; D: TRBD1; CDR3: CASSPTGAGSPLHF; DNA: TGTGCCAGCAGCCCGACAGGGGCTGGTTCACCCCTCCACTTT
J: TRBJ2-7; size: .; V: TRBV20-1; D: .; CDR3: CSASHEQYF; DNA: TGCAGTGCTAGTCACGAGCAGTACTTC
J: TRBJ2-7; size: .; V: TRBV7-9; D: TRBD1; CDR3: CASSPPRDRGVYEQYF; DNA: TGTGCCAGCAGCCCCCCCCGGGACAGGGGCGTGTACGAGCAGTACTTC
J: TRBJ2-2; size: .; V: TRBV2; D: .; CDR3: CASTREAGLFF; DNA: TGTGCCAGCACGAGAGAGGCTGGGCTGTTTTTT